The 2 T cell receptor beta chains below all came from one sample that was sequenced in a study of blood T cell repertoires in COVID-19 (dated by TCRdb to the early 2020s). Preparation of the library involved the immunoSEQ multiplex PCR assay. Sourced from immuneACCESS, this table was stored by TCRdb with only in-frame sequences that have V and J called. A share of the clones is absent; for the studies checked, an unresolved V gene accounts for under half, and the remainder has no known explanation. The sample yields approximately 130,000 clones; 75% to 90% were counted once. Jointly, the top ten make up around 4.5% of the sample. Sequencing input: peripheral blood. The receptors originated from a human donor in a cohort sampled during active COVID-19.

The genes are TRBV25-1 and TRBJ2-7; 9 bases agree with TRBD2. V shed 4 bases and J 2 bases; nucleotides not matched to a gene: 6. Germline values: CDR1 MGHDK, CDR2 SYGVNS. The CDR3 sequence is 15 residues long. CDR3 nucleotide sequence: TGTGCCAGCAGTGTAGGTCCTAGCGGGACCTACGAGCAGTACGTC. This translates into CASSVGPSGTYEQYV.

In its sample, this clone was seen a few times. The rearrangement links TRBV19 to TRBJ1-2; D gene unclear. Germline V CDR1 and CDR2: LNHDA, SQIVND (reference sequence). The CDR3 covers 14 residues. Trimming removed 3 bases at V and 8 bases at J, with 16 bases between. The CDR3 loop is CASSIPGVPTGYTF. The CDR3 DNA follows: TGTGCCAGTAGTATCCCCGGGGTTCCCACGGGCTACACCTTC.